This record covers a single T cell receptor beta chain. Its antigen is not known. The sample comes from a study of T cell responses to AZD1222 COVID-19 vaccine. Regarding the study as a whole: Possibly, clonal diversity was underestimated; donors were largely white British and included more females.

This CDR3 is 14 amino acids long. Trimming cost V 2 bases and J 2 bases, with 10 bases left between them. CDR1 and CDR2 (germline): LGHDT, YNNKEL (reference sequence). Assay used: immunoSEQ multiplex PCR; TCRdb lists only in-frame clones, some missing. Counted here are about 80,000 clones, 80% to 95% occurring once; the ten biggest clones make up 8%. The clonotype originates from an adult who received the AZD1222 COVID-19 vaccine. This sample comprised peripheral blood, obtained 28 days after the second AZD1222 dose. The chain employs TRBV3-1 (or the pseudogene TRBV3-2) and TRBJ2-7, with D uncertain. For the CDR3, the DNA is TGTGCCAGCAGCCAAAACCTCCACACCTACGAGCAGTACTTC. Residues: CASSQNLHTYEQYF.